This T cell receptor beta chain stems from a study of blood T cell repertoires in COVID-19. Whole-study context: Samples came from the United States, Italy and Spain, spanning acute and convalescent COVID-19. From T cells, B-cell-depleted T cells, or PBMCs came the material, which was cDNA or gDNA.

Authors' methods: Scientists estimated how many nucleated cells there were by amplifying reference gene primers. TCRdb's table, derived via immunoSEQ multiplex PCR, lists solely in-frame clones and lacks some. For V, J and clone size, that table is used; D and trimming come from the DNA. This table holds hundreds of thousands of clones, roughly 89% found once. The TCR sequence derives from a woman younger than 45 with active or convalescent COVID-19. Sequencing was carried out using peripheral blood.

CDR3 DNA sequence: TGTGCCAGCAGTTACGGGGGGGAGGCCGGGGAGCTGTTTTTT. Protein sequence: CASSYGGEAGELFF. V usage is TRBV27 and J usage is TRBJ2-2, with 8 bases that match TRBD2. Germline V gives CDR1 MNHEY, CDR2 SMNVEV (reference sequence). The CDR3 length is 14 residues. After removal of 4 bases from V and 6 bases from J, the junction contained 4 bases not matched to a gene.